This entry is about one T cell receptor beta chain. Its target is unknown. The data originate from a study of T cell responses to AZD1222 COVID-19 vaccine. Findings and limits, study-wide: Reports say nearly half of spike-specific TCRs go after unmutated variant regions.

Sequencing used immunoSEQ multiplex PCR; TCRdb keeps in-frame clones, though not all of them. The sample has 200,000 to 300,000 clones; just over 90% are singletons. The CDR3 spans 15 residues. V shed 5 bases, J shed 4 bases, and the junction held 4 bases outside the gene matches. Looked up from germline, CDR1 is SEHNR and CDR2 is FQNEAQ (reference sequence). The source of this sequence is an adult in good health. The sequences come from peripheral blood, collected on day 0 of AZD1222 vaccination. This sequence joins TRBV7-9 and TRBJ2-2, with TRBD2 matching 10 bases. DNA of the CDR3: TGTGCCAGCAGCCGTCTAGCGGGGGCCACCGGGGAGCTGTTTTTT. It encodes CASSRLAGATGELFF.